This TCR beta chain was recorded in a study of CD8+CD57+ T cells in acquired aplastic anemia (dated by TCRdb to 2016 to 2019). In terms of the full investigation: A mean of 3.2 ug of DNA, ranging from roughly 0.19 to 27.4 ug, was extracted from sorted CD4+ and CD8+ cells. Mean read counts for healthy donor samples were about 10 million for CD4+ cells and about 12 million for CD8+ cells.

Genomic DNA served as template for TCR beta VDJ combination and CDR3 sequence profiling. An Illumina HiSeq 2000 was used for TCR repertoire sequencing. From the authors' description of their analysis: Repertoire assessment relied on Simpson's diversity index, CDR3 size and DJ length profiles, and TRBV/TRBJ rearrangement plots. The most abundant DNA sequence in the deep sequencing data was defined as the immunodominant clone. CDR3 amino acid sequences were screened for sharing across subjects and compared with published repertoires and the VDJdb database. In TCRdb, the public reads were trimmed at Q25 with fastp and aligned with MiXCR, with productive beta chains retained. Records with the same CDR3 protein are collapsed into one entry carrying the most frequent genes and DNA. TCRdb's processing, not the authors', yielded these V and J calls. A total of hundreds of thousands of distinct CDR3 sequences appear in this sample, under 80% of them only once. 3.5% to 4.5% of the sample rests with the top ten.

Overall results and qualifications from the work: Between patients and healthy controls, no significant difference in CD8+ Simpson's diversity was found (P=0.060). Twenty-nine CD8+ CDR3 sequences were found to be shared between patients and controls, but these sequences appeared to be highly expressed in patients and within the immunodominant clones of the patients.

The study deep-sequenced TCR repertoires of sorted CD4+ and CD8+ blood T cells from severe aplastic anemia patients and healthy subjects. Ficoll-Paque density gradient centrifugation was used to isolate peripheral blood mononuclear cells. Before DNA extraction, CD4+ and CD8+ T cells were sorted with FACS or magnetic beads. As for this clonotype: Its specific antigen is unknown. No base quality values were provided; no much bigger clone lies one nucleotide off.

Specimen: sorted CD4+, CD8+, or CD8+CD57+ T cells (not recorded which) from PBMCs. This sequence originates from a human donor in good health, serving as a control.

The CDR3 region: CASSFRDSNTDTQYF. The DNA is TGTGCCAGCAGCTTCCGGGACTCGAACACAGATACGCAGTATTTT. The sequence links TRBV7-2 to TRBJ2-3; the D gene is possibly TRBD2, with 6 bases matching. V and J are truncated by 3 bases and 2 bases respectively, leaving an intervening sequence of 12 bases. From a lookup of the germline V gene, CDR1 and CDR2 are SGHTA and FQGNSA. The CDR3 runs 15 amino acids, cysteine and phenylalanine included. Solely the CDR3 DNA is kept, with 45 bases framed from the first base.